Sequencing of this TCR beta chain was carried out in a study of cytomegalovirus exposure and HLA in healthy donors (dated by TCRdb to the late 2010s). Study-wide context: An earlier analysis of about 560 of the donors reported about 260 Gb of sequence data and 117 million unique TCR beta sequences obtained from about 200 million T cells. An early release covering approximately 600 HLA-typed donors comprised about 310 gigabases of sequencing data and about 90 million unique TCR sequences. Of the roughly 430 genotyped donors, over 65% fell in the genetic ancestry cluster associated with self-reported Caucasian donors. The study aimed to test whether cataloging public T cell receptors could reveal signatures of past pathogen exposure. The study profiled the T cell repertoires of 666 subjects by immunosequencing and related them to cytomegalovirus serostatus. Along with the roughly 700-subject first cohort, a separate validation cohort of over a hundred different subjects was used. To predict cytomegalovirus infection status, the study combined high-throughput TCR immunosequencing, statistical association of individual TCRs with disease status, and machine learning. To study patterns of TCR occurrence, a later analysis re-analyzed previously published TCR beta repertoires from around 660 donors and added high-resolution HLA genotyping. Rather than using new phenotypic data, the later analysis identified candidate immune exposures from TCR beta sequences and from how often those sequences occurred across donors. An earlier analysis of around 640 of the donors used high-throughput TCR beta sequencing to judge whether each TCR beta V gene segment behaved as functional or pseudogenic. Alongside the repertoire data, information on donor age, sex, ethnicity and CMV serostatus was compiled. A later genetic analysis used genome-wide SNP genotypes for about 60% of the 666 donors, treating that subset as a discovery cohort. Every discovery cohort repertoire had been produced on one sequencing platform. HLA typing covered class I and class II loci at four-digit resolution. The number of donors typed differed by locus, with about 629-630 for A, B, C, DRB1 and DQB1, over 500 for DQA1, about 610 for DPA1, and some 470 for DPB1. Roughly five DR-DQ haplotypes were treated as single units for association and clustering because of strong linkage in the cohort. Across some 400 genotyped donors of the cohort, an average of about 250,000 unique TCR beta nucleotide sequences per donor were sequenced, and around 20% of those sequences were non-productive.

Concerning this clone itself: Its antigen is unknown.

Paper-wide results and their limitations: According to the authors, the approach could potentially be generalized to other disease states and immunological phenotypes. Across donors, most TCR sequences were observed very rarely, whereas some public TCRs were present in many individuals. Most CMV-associated TCR beta chains appeared to be HLA-restricted in a later analysis, and the HLA associations seemed to be driven largely by CMV exposure. Correlated functional status among segregating V segments might be attributable to linkage disequilibrium, but an unknown experimental factor could not be ruled out. Presence/absence analyses assumed roughly uniform sequencing depth across donors, an assumption that may not hold. A group of highly shared sequence variants was considered likely to be a technical artifact of the sequencing pipeline. Three of the identified cytomegalovirus-associated TCR beta chains were confirmed in vitro to be specific for cytomegalovirus antigens. At a false discovery rate of 0.05, a later analysis linked 16,951 TCR beta sequences to specific HLA alleles. Only TCR beta chains were sequenced in this cohort, and the absence of alpha or paired-chain data limited detectable features. The 87-base-pair reads could not distinguish some IMGT-functional V segments, including TRBV6-2 and TRBV6-3, so those segments were excluded. In the study, 164 TCR beta chains were listed as associated with cytomegalovirus. According to a later analysis, parvovirus B19, influenza, CMV and Epstein-Barr virus appeared linked to several top co-occurrence clusters. Because HLA typing was unavailable for some donors at each locus, only the typed subset was used in association tests. A later analysis found that TCR association rates varied across HLA loci, with DRB1 alleles showing the most associated TCRs and HLA-C alleles the fewest. An earlier analysis of around 600 of the donors showed that most TCR beta V segments appeared in productive rearrangements either about 87% or about 30% of the time, which broadly matched IMGT annotations. Immune exposure information for the cohort was limited to CMV serostatus. A further reported finding was that TCR beta sequences accurately predicted the HLA-A and HLA-B alleles for most subjects in the first cohort. A later genetic analysis reported fewer N-insertions in productive TCRs among donors in an Asian-associated ancestry cluster than the approximately 670-donor mean. In a later genetic analysis, a missense DCLRE1C variant was associated with V-gene and J-gene trimming of TCR beta chains, and the association was replicated in an independent cohort. Because counts were too low, roughly 18 rarely observed V segments, including chromosome 9 orphons, were left out of the earlier analysis of about 620 of the donors. When HLA alleles, especially DR and DQ, strongly co-occurred, TCR associations were difficult to assign to individual alleles. The classifier was reported to diagnose cytomegalovirus status with high specificity and sensitivity in both the original and validation cohorts. In a later analysis, HLA-associated TCR beta chains showed more clonal expansion and lower generation probabilities than non-associated chains that were equally common.

V sheds 7 bases and J sheds 4 bases, leaving 11 bases between their ends. In the germline V gene, CDR1 corresponds to SQVTM and CDR2 to ANQGSEA. The CDR3 sequence holds 11 residues, the cysteine and phenylalanine included. The only DNA kept is the CDR3, 33 bases in frame from the first base. The cohort was made up of under 800 healthy bone marrow donors. Cohort members were all nominally healthy when sampled, although unrecorded immune exposures were likely present. The donor tested CMV seropositive, placing the donor among the roughly 300 seropositive members of the cohort. Each donor provided a peripheral blood sample, and peripheral blood mononuclear cells were used for TCR beta sequencing. The Qiagen DNeasy Blood Extraction Kit was used to extract genomic DNA from the blood cell samples. The library was built by means of the immunoSEQ multiplex PCR assay. A mixture of 60 forward primers for TCR Vbeta segments and 13 reverse primers for TCR Jbeta segments was used in the multiplex PCR. The CDR3 region of rearranged TCR beta genes was amplified from genomic DNA by a multiplex PCR assay. Amplified TCR beta libraries were sequenced as 87-base-pair reads on the Illumina HiSeq System. For the original study's pipeline: In a later analysis, 70 million to 95 million unique TCR beta chains were counted across the roughly 610 repertoires, and roughly 11 million of these chains were shared by at least two donors. To remove PCR and sequencing errors, raw reads were error-corrected and collapsed into unique sequences using a nearest-neighbor algorithm that merged closely related sequences. To assign V, D and J gene segments, CDR3 sequences were aligned to IMGT reference sequences. For a sequence to be retained, at least a six-nucleotide match to both a V gene segment and a J gene segment was required. A rearrangement was called productive if the CDR3 had no stop codons and remained in frame with V and J, and every other rearrangement was called non-productive. Following IMGT convention, CDR3 was defined as the stretch from the second conserved V-encoded cysteine to the conserved J-encoded phenylalanine. Sequences without an unambiguous match to a single V gene segment were excluded from the earlier analysis of 587 of the donors. In an earlier analysis of approximately 590 of the donors, a V segment was called functional when productive rearrangements were above 56.7%, and segregating when the standard deviation between donors exceeded 5%. A statistical classification framework was built for diagnosing cytomegalovirus status from the catalog of TCR beta chain sequences. V and J gene assignment, in a later analysis, came from comparing TCR nucleotide sequences with IMGT/GENE-DB human TR gene sequences. Using the TCRdist pipeline, a later analysis assigned CDR3 sequences along with most-parsimonious VDJ recombination scenarios. A later analysis defined each TCR beta chain by its CDR3 amino acid sequence plus V-gene family, and excluded reads lacking a unique V-gene family. In a later analysis, 550 to 650 highly shared, low-generation-probability nucleotide sequences were removed to address suspected cross-contamination and a sequencing artifact. For each public chain, a later analysis derived a clonal expansion index from normalized ranks of inferred template counts within each repertoire. Generation probabilities in a later analysis came from a VDJ recombination model fitted to out-of-frame rearrangements, and those results were checked against IGoR. In a later analysis, hypergeometric tests were used to score TCR-TCR, TCR-HLA and TCR-CMV co-occurrence, with a repertoire-size bias correction applied to TCR pairs. To estimate false discovery rates, a later analysis permuted the HLA or CMV assignments 20 times. A later analysis grouped co-occurring TCRs with DBSCAN, adding TCRdist sequence similarity when clustering within HLA-allele-positive subsets. Repertoires with fewer than 30,000 or more than 120,000 public chains were left out of co-occurrence clustering, as were four to six repertoires with anomalous nucleotide sharing. Here the immuneACCESS table is served through TCRdb, limited to in-frame sequences with V and J called. Missing clones are a known gap in these copies; in checked studies unresolved V genes cover under half, and the rest lacks a known reason. V and J calls and clone size are as listed in that table; D and trimming were resolved from the DNA. This sample's clone table shows about 60,000 clones. Together, the top ten hold under 10% of the sample.

The chain couples TRBV29-1 to TRBJ2-7, with the identity of the D gene unclear. This TCR was sampled from a middle-aged man in good health and CMV-seropositive. Specimen: PBMCs. The bases are TGCAGCGGTGTCCAGAGGTACGAGCAGTACTTC. This encodes CSGVQRYEQYF.